These 22 T cell receptor beta chains came from one sample sequenced in a study of T cell responses to AZD1222 COVID-19 vaccine. Generated by immunoSEQ multiplex PCR, the TCRdb table keeps only in-frame clones and is missing some. The table includes 150,000 to 180,000 clones, about 90% detected once. The sample consisted of peripheral blood, taken on day 0 of MenACWY control vaccination. The receptor set was obtained from an adult in good health.

This chain connects TRBV29-1 to TRBJ1-2; D is unclear. The length of the CDR3 is 13 residues. Germline V gene data show CDR1 as SQVTM and CDR2 as ANQGSEA. The V and J ends lost 5 bases and 5 bases respectively, with 15 bases between them. The CDR3 sequence: CSVSAHRAYGYTF. The DNA of the CDR3 is TGCAGCGTTTCCGCCCATAGGGCTTATGGCTACACCTTC.

V is TRBV29-1 and J is TRBJ2-1, with unresolved D. Trimming shortened V by 4 bases and J by 0 bases, and 10 bases separated the two germline ends. Germline CDR1 SQVTM, CDR2 ANQGSEA. The CDR3 contains 14 residues. CDR3 residues: CSVAATYSYNEQFF. CDR3 nucleotide sequence: TGCAGCGTTGCGGCGACTTACTCCTACAATGAGCAGTTCTTC.

The CDR3 sequence is CASSFQGAYGYTF. DNA for the CDR3: TGTGCCAGCAGTTTCCAGGGCGCCTATGGCTACACCTTC. The chain carries TRBV12-3 or TRBV12-4 and TRBJ1-2; tentative D call: TRBD1 (5 bases). V lost 3 bases, J lost 4 bases, and 9 bases lay in between. The CDR3 sequence is 13 residues long.

The genes are TRBV10-3 and TRBJ2-1, with 7 bases identical to TRBD2. CDR1 and CDR2 (germline): ENHRY, SYGVKD. The CDR3 sequence is 11 residues long. The V segment lost 8 bases and the J segment 7 bases; nucleotides outside the gene matches: 2. CDR3: CAIGAGNEQFF. As DNA, the CDR3 is TGTGCCATCGGAGCGGGAAATGAGCAGTTCTTC.

The V call is TRBV19, the J call TRBJ1-5; 9 bases agree with TRBD1. CDR1 and CDR2 from the germline V gene are LNHDA and SQIVND (reference sequence). Trimming at V came to 3 bases and at J to 4 bases, leaving 1 base not matched to a gene. CDR3 length equals 14 residues. The CDR3 nucleotides read TGTGCCAGTAGTATGGGGACAGGGAATCAGCCCCAGCATTTT. It yields the protein CASSMGTGNQPQHF.

The V call is TRBV7-2, the J call TRBJ2-7; TRBD1 agrees at 8 bases. Per germline, CDR1 SGHTA and CDR2 FQGNSA. The length of the CDR3 is 14 residues. Losses at the gene ends were 5 bases for V and 6 bases for J; bases not matched to a gene: 9. The CDR3 loop is CASSRNGQGGEQYF. The CDR3 nucleotides are TGTGCCAGCAGCAGAAACGGACAGGGCGGCGAGCAGTACTTC.

V gene TRBV4-1 combines with J gene TRBJ2-6; 10 bases are shared with TRBD1. V lost 0 bases, J lost 0 bases, and 8 bases stayed unmatched. The length of the CDR3 is 20 residues. Germline V gene lookup returns CDR1 MGHRA and CDR2 YSYEKL. CDR3 loop: CASSQDGGTGVHSGANVLTF. In DNA form, the CDR3 reads TGCGCCAGCAGCCAAGATGGTGGGACAGGGGTTCACTCTGGGGCCAACGTCCTGACTTTC.

V gene TRBV5-5 combines with J gene TRBJ1-5; a weak D match, TRBD1 (5 bases). Germline-derived CDR1 and CDR2 are SGHKS and YYEKEE (reference sequence). V gave up 4 bases and J gave up 6 bases, with 14 bases separating them. The CDR3 is made up of 14 amino acids. The CDR3 is CASSPRSGGQPQHF. The CDR3 DNA is TGTGCCAGCAGCCCCCGCTCGGGGGGTCAGCCCCAGCATTTT.

The chain employs TRBV11-2 and TRBJ2-2, with 8 nucleotides matching TRBD2. Per the germline V gene, CDR1 is SGHAT and CDR2 is FQNNGV. Trimming at V came to 2 bases and at J to 4 bases, leaving 9 bases not matched to a gene. This CDR3 contains 17 residues. CDR3 in amino acids: CASSLKRREVGTGELFF. The CDR3 nucleotides are TGTGCCAGCAGCTTAAAGAGGCGGGAGGTCGGCACCGGGGAGCTGTTTTTT.

This chain joins TRBV27 and TRBJ2-7; D may correspond to TRBD1 or TRBD2 (5 bases each). V was cut by 6 bases and J by 3 bases, with 15 bases left in between. The CDR3 has 14 amino acids. Germline V gene sequence: CDR1 MNHEY, CDR2 SMNVEV (reference sequence). Here the CDR3 DNA reads TGTGCCAGCAGGACGGCAGGGACGAACTACGAGCAGTACGTC. This sequence encodes CASRTAGTNYEQYV.

The rearrangement joins TRBV13 to TRBJ1-5, with no clear D. Germline assignment: CDR1 PRHDT and CDR2 FYEKMQ (reference sequence). This CDR3 spans 14 amino acids. V gave up 5 bases and J gave up 3 bases, with 11 bases separating them. The CDR3 is CASSAGPINQPQHF. As DNA, the CDR3 is TGTGCCAGCAGCGCCGGGCCGATCAATCAGCCCCAGCATTTT.

A word on this clone: At one end, the junction sequence differs from germline, possibly due to a read error. This rearrangement joins TRBV7-7 to TRBJ2-1, with TRBD1 as a possible D gene (6 bases). The CDR3 has 13 amino acids. CDR1 and CDR2 from the germline V gene are SSHAT and FNYEAQ (reference sequence). The chain's CDR3 is CASSLHRENEQFF. Written as DNA, the CDR3 is TGTGCTAGCAGCTTACACAGGGAAAATGAGCAGTTCTTC.

V gene TRBV5-1 combines with J gene TRBJ2-3, with 8 bases aligning to TRBD1. The CDR3 has 13 amino acids. CDR1 and CDR2 from the germline V gene are SGHRS and YFSETQ. The ends lost 8 bases at V and 6 bases at J; junction bases unmatched: 8. DNA of the CDR3: TGCGCCAGTTACAGGGGGGAAAGGGATACGCAGTATTTT. It is translated as CASYRGERDTQYF. Drawing the rest from reference TRBV5-1 and TRBJ2-3, the complete variable domain is KAGVTQTPRYLIKTRGQQVTLSCSPISGHRSVSWYQQTPGQGLQFLFEYFSETQRNKGNFPGRFSGRQFSNSRSEMNVSTLELGDSALYLCASYRGERDTQYFGPGTRLTVL.

This rearrangement joins TRBV5-1 to TRBJ1-5, with TRBD1 identical over 8 bases. The CDR3 loop spans 15 amino acids. Germline CDR1 SGHRS, CDR2 YFSETQ. Trimming took 2 bases from V and 3 from J; bases not matched to a gene: 4. The DNA for the CDR3 is TGCGCCAGCAGCTTTGGGACAGGTCACAATCAGCCCCAGCATTTT. Protein sequence: CASSFGTGHNQPQHF.

V gene TRBV18 combines with J gene TRBJ1-1; D not certain. This CDR3 contains 14 residues. The germline V and J ends were trimmed by 6 bases and 4 bases, with 15 bases remaining between them. The germline CDR1 and CDR2 sequences are KGHSH and LQKENI. CDR3: CASSDENVPTEAFF. CDR3 nucleotides: TGTGCCAGCTCCGATGAAAACGTACCCACTGAAGCTTTCTTT.

The chain is built from TRBV7-2 and TRBJ1-1; D gene unclear. V was trimmed by 1 base and J by 0 bases, leaving 3 bases between them. The CDR3 is 13 residues long. From germline, CDR1 is SGHTA and CDR2 FQGNSA. The DNA for the CDR3 is TGTGCCAGCAGCTTAGTATTGAACACTGAAGCTTTCTTT. It translates to CASSLVLNTEAFF.

This chain uses TRBV7-9 with TRBJ1-6, with 7 bases lining up with TRBD1. Germline CDR1 SEHNR, CDR2 FQNEAQ (reference sequence). This CDR3 comprises 15 residues. J was trimmed by 7 bases and V by 5 bases; bases with no gene match: 8. The CDR3 loop is CASSRTTGMNSPLHF. As DNA, the CDR3 is TGTGCCAGCAGCCGTACGACAGGGATGAATTCACCCCTCCACTTT.

V and J are TRBV6-4 and TRBJ2-7; possibly TRBD1 for D (6 bases). V was pared by 4 bases and J by 2 bases, with 21 bases between. This CDR3 spans 17 amino acids. Per the germline V gene, CDR1 is MRHNA and CDR2 is SNTAGT. CDR3 region: CASSAVLAGPGAYEQYV. The CDR3 DNA reads TGTGCCAGCAGTGCGGTCTTGGCGGGCCCAGGGGCCTACGAGCAGTACGTC.

CDR3 amino acids: CASSFAGAGTEAFF. Here the CDR3 DNA reads TGTGCCAGCAGTTTTGCAGGGGCGGGAACTGAAGCTTTCTTT. The chain recombines TRBV27 with TRBJ1-1; TRBD1 might be the D (6 bases). V dropped 3 bases and J dropped 5 bases, with 13 bases sitting between them. The CDR3 is 14 amino acids. Germline-derived CDR1 and CDR2 are MNHEY and SMNVEV (reference sequence).

V gene TRBV2 combines with J gene TRBJ1-5; D not resolved. CDR3 length: 13 residues. Trimming stripped 6 bases from V and 6 bases from J, with 12 bases between. Germline CDR1 reads SNHLY; CDR2 reads FYNNEI. DNA for the CDR3: TGTGCCAGCAGCGTGGGCACGATTCAGCCCCAGCATTTT. Amino acid sequence: CASSVGTIQPQHF.

This chain joins TRBV15 and TRBJ2-2, with D maybe TRBD2 (7 bases). This CDR3 is built from 15 residues. V was cut by 1 base and J by 4 bases, with 10 bases left in between. Germline V lookup: CDR1 LNHNV, CDR2 YYDKDF (reference sequence). CDR3 DNA: TGTGCCACCAGCAGAGGGGGGGGCGGCACCGGGGAGCTGTTTTTT. This sequence encodes CATSRGGGGTGELFF.

The gene calls are TRBV28 and TRBJ2-3, with D unresolved. Germline loops: CDR1 MDHEN, CDR2 SYDVKM. The ends were cut back, 2 bases at V and 0 bases at J, with 15 bases in the middle. The CDR3 has 17 residues. This CDR3 reads CASSLASLRQSTDTQYF. The DNA for the CDR3 is TGTGCCAGCAGTTTAGCCTCCTTGCGGCAGAGCACAGATACGCAGTATTTT.